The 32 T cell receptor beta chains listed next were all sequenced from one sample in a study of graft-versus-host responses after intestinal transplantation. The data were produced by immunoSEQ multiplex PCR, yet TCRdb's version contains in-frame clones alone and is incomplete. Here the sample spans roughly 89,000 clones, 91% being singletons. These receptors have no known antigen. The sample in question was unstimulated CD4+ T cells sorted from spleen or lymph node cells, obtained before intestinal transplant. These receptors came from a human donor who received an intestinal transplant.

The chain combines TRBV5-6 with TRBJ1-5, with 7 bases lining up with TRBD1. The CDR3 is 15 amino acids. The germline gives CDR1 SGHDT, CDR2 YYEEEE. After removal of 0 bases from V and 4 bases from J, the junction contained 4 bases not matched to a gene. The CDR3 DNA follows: TGTGCCAGCAGCTTGGCGGGACAGACAAATCAGCCCCAGCATTTT. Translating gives CASSLAGQTNQPQHF.

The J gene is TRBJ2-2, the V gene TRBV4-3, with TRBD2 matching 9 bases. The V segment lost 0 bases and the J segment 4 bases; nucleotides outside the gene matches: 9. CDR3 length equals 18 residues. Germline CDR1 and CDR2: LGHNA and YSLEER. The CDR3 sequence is CASSQDLGAGGITGELFF. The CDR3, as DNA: TGCGCCAGCAGCCAAGATTTGGGAGCGGGGGGCATCACCGGGGAGCTGTTTTTT.

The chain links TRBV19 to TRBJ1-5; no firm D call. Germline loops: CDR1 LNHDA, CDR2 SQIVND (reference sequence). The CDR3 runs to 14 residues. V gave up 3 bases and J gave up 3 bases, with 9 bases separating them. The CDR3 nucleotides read TGTGCCAGTAGTATGCAGGATCACAATCAGCCCCAGCATTTT. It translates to CASSMQDHNQPQHF.

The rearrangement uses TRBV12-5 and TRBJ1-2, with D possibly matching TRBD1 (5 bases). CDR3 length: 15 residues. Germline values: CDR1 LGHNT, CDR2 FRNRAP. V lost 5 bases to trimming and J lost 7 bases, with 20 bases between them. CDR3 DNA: TGTGCTAGTGGTACCGACCGGGGCGGGGTGGGTGGCTACACCTTC. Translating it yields CASGTDRGGVGGYTF.

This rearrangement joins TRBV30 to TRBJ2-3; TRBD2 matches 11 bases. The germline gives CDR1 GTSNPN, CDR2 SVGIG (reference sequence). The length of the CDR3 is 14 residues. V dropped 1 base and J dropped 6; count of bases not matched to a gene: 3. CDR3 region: CAWSDGLAGDTQYF. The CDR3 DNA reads TGTGCCTGGAGTGACGGACTAGCGGGCGATACGCAGTATTTT.

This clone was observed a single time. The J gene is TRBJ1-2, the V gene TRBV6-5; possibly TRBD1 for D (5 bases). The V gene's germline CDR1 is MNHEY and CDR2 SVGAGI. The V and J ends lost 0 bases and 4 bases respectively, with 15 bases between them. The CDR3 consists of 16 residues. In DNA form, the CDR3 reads TGTGCCAGCAGTTACTCGATGGCAGGGTACAGCTATGGCTACACCTTC. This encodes CASSYSMAGYSYGYTF.

The CDR3 is CASSPRDRANYGYTF. Here the CDR3 DNA reads TGTGCCAGCAGTCCAAGGGACAGAGCTAACTATGGCTACACCTTC. The chain recombines TRBV7-8 with TRBJ1-2; TRBD1 matches at 7 bases. Germline assignment: CDR1 SGHVS and CDR2 FQNEAQ. Unmatched junction bases numbered 7, after V lost 6 bases and J lost 0 bases. The CDR3 is 15 amino acids.

The CDR3 bases are TGTGCCTGGAGTGTCCCGGGGGCAACTAATGAAAAACTGTTTTTT. It yields the protein CAWSVPGATNEKLFF. The chain couples TRBV30 to TRBJ1-4, with a possible D match to TRBD1 (5 bases). Trimming took off 0 bases at V and 0 bases at J, with 8 bases between the two ends. This CDR3 contains 15 residues. The germline CDR1 and CDR2 sequences are GTSNPN and SVGIG (reference sequence).

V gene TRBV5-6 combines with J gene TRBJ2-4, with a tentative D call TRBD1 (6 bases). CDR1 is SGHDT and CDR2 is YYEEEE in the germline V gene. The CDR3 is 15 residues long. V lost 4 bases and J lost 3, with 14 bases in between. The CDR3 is CASSQTGFGKNIQYF. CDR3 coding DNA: TGTGCCAGCAGCCAGACAGGTTTTGGCAAAAACATTCAGTACTTC.

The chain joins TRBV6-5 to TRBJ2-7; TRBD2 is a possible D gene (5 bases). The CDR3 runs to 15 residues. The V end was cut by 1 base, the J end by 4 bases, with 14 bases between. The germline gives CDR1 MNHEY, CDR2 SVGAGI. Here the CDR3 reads CASSYLGTRDYEQYF. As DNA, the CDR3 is TGTGCCAGCAGTTACTTGGGCACGAGGGATTACGAGCAGTACTTC.

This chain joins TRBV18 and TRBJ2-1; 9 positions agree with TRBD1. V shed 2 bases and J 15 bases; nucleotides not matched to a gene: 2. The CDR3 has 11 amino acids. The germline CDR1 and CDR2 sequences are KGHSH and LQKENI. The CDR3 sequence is CASSPGDRAFF. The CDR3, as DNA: TGTGCCAGCTCACCAGGGGACAGGGCGTTCTTC.

The CDR3: CASSATPVTEAFF. The CDR3, as DNA: TGCGCCAGCAGTGCCACCCCGGTCACTGAAGCTTTCTTT. The chain carries TRBV10-2 and TRBJ1-1, with D uncertain. Germline CDR1 is WSHSY and CDR2 is SAAADI. V was trimmed by 4 bases and J by 4 bases, leaving 10 bases between them. This CDR3 spans 13 amino acids.

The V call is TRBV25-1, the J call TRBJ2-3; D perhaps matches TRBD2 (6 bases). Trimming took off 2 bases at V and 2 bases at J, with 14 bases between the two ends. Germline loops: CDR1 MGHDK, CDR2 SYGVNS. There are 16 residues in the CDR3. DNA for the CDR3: TGTGCCAGCAGTGAAGGGCGGGATGCGTCCACAGATACGCAGTATTTT. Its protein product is CASSEGRDASTDTQYF.

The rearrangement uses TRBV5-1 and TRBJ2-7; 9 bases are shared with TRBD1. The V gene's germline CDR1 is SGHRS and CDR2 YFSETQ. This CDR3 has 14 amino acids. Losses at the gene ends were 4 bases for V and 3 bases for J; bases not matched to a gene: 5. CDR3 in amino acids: CASSEGQGLYEQYF. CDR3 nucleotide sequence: TGCGCCAGCAGCGAGGGACAGGGTCTCTACGAGCAGTACTTC. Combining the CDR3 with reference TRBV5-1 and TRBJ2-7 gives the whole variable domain KAGVTQTPRYLIKTRGQQVTLSCSPISGHRSVSWYQQTPGQGLQFLFEYFSETQRNKGNFPGRFSGRQFSNSRSEMNVSTLELGDSALYLCASSEGQGLYEQYFGPGTRLTVT.

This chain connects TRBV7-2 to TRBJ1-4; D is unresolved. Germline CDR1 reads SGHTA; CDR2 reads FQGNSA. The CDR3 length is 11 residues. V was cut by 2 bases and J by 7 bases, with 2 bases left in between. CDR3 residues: CASSLREKLFF. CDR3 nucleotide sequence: TGTGCCAGCAGCTTACGTGAAAAACTGTTTTTT.

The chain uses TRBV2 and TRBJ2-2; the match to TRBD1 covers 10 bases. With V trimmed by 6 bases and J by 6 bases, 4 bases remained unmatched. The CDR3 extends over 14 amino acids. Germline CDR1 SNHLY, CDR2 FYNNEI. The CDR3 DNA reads TGTGCCAGCAGGGGACAGGGGAGATCCGGGGAGCTGTTTTTT. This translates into CASRGQGRSGELFF.

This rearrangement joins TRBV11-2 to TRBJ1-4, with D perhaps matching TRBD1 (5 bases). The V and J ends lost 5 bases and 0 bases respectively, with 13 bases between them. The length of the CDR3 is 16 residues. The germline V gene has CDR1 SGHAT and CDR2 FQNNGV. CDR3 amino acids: CASSPGTSATNEKLFF. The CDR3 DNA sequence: TGTGCCAGCAGCCCAGGGACTTCCGCAACTAATGAAAAACTGTTTTTT.

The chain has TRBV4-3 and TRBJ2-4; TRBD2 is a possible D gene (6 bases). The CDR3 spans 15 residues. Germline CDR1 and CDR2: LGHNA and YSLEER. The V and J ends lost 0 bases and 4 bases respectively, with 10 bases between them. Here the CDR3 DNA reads TGCGCCAGCAGCCAAGACCGGGGGTTGAAAAACATTCAGTACTTC. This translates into CASSQDRGLKNIQYF.

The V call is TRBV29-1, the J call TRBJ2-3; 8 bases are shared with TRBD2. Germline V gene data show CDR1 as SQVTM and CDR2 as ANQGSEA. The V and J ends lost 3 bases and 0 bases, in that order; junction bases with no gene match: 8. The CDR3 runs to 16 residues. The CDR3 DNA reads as TGCAGCGTTGATAAGGGTCCGGGGGGGAGCACAGATACGCAGTATTTT. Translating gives CSVDKGPGGSTDTQYF.

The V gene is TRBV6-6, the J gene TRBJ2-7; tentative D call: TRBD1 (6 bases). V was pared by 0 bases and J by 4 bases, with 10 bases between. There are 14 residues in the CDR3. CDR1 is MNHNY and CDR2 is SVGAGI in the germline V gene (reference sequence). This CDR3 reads CASSYSGQGYEQYF. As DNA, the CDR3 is TGTGCCAGCAGTTACTCGGGGCAGGGGTACGAGCAGTACTTC.

DNA for the CDR3: TGTGCCAGCAGCCGGGCCGCAGGGGATGGTTTCTTT. It translates to CASSRAAGDGFF. The chain uses TRBV7-9 and TRBJ1-1, with D perhaps matching TRBD1 (6 bases). Germline CDR1 SEHNR, CDR2 FQNEAQ (reference sequence). The length of the CDR3 is 12 residues. V lost 5 bases and J lost 13, with 17 bases in between.

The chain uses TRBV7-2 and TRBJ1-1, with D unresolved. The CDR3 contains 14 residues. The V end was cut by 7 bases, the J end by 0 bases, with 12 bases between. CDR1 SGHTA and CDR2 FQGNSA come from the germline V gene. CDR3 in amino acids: CASTIRGLNTEAFF. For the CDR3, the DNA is TGTGCCAGCACGATCCGGGGTCTGAACACTGAAGCTTTCTTT.

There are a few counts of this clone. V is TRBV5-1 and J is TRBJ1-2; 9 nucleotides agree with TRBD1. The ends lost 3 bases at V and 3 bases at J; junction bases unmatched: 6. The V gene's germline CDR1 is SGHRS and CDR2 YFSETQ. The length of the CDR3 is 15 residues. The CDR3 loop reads CASSSTGGADYGYTF. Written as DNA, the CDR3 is TGCGCCAGCAGCTCCACAGGGGGCGCGGACTATGGCTACACCTTC.

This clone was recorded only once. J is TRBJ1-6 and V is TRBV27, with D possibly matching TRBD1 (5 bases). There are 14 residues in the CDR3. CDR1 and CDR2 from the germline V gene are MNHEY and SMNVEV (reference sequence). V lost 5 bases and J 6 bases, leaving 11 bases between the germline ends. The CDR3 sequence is CASSPGLINSPLHF. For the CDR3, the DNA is TGTGCCAGCAGTCCGGGACTGATTAATTCACCCCTCCACTTT.

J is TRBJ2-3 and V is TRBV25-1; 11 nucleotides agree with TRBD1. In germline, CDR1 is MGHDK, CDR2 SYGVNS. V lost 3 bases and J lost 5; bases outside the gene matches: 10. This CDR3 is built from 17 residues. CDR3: CASSEALRGQGGDTQYF. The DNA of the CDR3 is TGTGCCAGCAGTGAGGCCTTACGGGGACAGGGGGGAGATACGCAGTATTTT.

The CDR3, as DNA: TGTGCCAGCAGTCAGGACAGGGCCTACGAGCAGTACTTC. Translating gives CASSQDRAYEQYF. This chain links TRBV5-4 with TRBJ2-7; the match to TRBD1 covers 8 bases. Germline V gene lookup returns CDR1 SGHNT and CDR2 YYREEE (reference sequence). The ends lost 5 bases at V and 2 bases at J; junction bases unmatched: 3. This CDR3 spans 13 amino acids.

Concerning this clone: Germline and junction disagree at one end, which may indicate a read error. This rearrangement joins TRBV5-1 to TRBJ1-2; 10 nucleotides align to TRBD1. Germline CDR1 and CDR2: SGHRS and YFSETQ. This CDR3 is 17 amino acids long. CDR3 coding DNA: TGCGCCAGCAGCTTGGATGGGACAGGGGATGTTGACTATAGCTACACCTTC. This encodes CASSLDGTGDVDYSYTF.

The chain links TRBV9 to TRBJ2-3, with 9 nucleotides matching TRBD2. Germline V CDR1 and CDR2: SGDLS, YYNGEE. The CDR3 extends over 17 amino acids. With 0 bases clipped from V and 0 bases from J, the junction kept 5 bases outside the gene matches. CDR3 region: CASSVEAGGRSTDTQYF. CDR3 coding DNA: TGTGCCAGCAGCGTAGAAGCGGGGGGCCGGAGCACAGATACGCAGTATTTT.

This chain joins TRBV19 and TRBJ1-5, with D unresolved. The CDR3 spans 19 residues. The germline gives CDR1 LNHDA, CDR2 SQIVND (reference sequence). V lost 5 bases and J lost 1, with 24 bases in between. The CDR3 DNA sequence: TGTGCCAGTAGTCTATCGGGTGGGTTCGTAACGATGAGCAATCAGCCCCAGCATTTT. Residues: CASSLSGGFVTMSNQPQHF. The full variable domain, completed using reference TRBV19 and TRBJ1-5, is DGGITQSPKYLFRKEGQNVTLSCEQNLNHDAMYWYRQDPGQGLRLIYYSQIVNDFQKGDIAEGYSVSREKKESFPLTVTSAQKNPTAFYLCASSLSGGFVTMSNQPQHFGDGTRLSIL.

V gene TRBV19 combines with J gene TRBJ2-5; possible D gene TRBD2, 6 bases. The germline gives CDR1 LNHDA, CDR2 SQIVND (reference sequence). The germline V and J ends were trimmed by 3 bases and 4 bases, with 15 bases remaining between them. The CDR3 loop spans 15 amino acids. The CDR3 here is CASSIDWVAVETQYF. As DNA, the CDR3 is TGTGCCAGTAGTATTGACTGGGTAGCGGTAGAGACCCAGTACTTC.

The CDR3 DNA reads TGTGCCAGCAGTGAAAGGATGGGCCAGGGGGCGACTGAAGCTTTCTTT. This gives the protein CASSERMGQGATEAFF. The chain carries TRBV25-1 and TRBJ1-1; 8 nucleotides match TRBD1. V lost 2 bases, J lost 5 bases, and 10 bases stayed unmatched. The germline CDR1 and CDR2 sequences are MGHDK and SYGVNS. CDR3 size: 16 residues.

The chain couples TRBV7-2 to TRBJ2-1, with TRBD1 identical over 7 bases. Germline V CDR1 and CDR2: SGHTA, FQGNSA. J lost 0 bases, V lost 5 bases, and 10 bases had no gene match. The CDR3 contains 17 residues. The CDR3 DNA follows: TGTGCCAGCAGCCGCCTAGGGGGCCCGAGCTCCTACAATGAGCAGTTCTTC. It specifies CASSRLGGPSSYNEQFF.